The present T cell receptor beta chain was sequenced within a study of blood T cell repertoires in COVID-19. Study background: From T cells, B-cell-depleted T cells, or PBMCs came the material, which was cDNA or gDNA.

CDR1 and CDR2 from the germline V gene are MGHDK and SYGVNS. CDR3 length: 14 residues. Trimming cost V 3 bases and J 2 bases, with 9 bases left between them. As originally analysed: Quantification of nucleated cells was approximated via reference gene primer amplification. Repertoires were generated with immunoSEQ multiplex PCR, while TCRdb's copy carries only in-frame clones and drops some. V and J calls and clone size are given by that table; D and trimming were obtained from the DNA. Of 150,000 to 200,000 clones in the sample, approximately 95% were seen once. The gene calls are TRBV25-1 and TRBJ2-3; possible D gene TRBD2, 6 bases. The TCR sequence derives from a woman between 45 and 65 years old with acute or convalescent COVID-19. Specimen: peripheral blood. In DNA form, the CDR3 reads TGTGCCAGCAGTGAGGGAGGTTACACAGATACGCAGTATTTT. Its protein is CASSEGGYTDTQYF.